This TCR beta chain was identified during a study of shared clonotypes between healthy human individuals. In germline, CDR1 is SGHNT, CDR2 YYREEE (reference sequence). The CDR3 is 15 amino acids. The germline V and J ends were trimmed by 5 bases and 9 bases, with 23 bases remaining between them. Clones were read by immunoSEQ multiplex PCR, and TCRdb kept only the in-frame ones, dropping some. The table has 330,000 or so clones, around 72% seen once. The sample comprised memory CD4+ T cells sorted from blood. The subset was: CD45RA-negative fraction. The source of this sequence is a man aged 25-45 years in good health. The chain employs TRBV5-4 and TRBJ1-1; D is perhaps TRBD1 (5 bases). CDR3 residues: CASRPGKAPGEKAFF. The CDR3 nucleotides read TGTGCCAGCAGGCCGGGAAAAGCCCCGGGGGAAAAAGCTTTCTTT.